The next 19 T cell receptor beta chains were all read from a single sample in a study of human T cells and chemical hapten exposure. TCRdb itself ran the RACE reads through MiXCR, one entry per CDR3 protein. Among 65,000 to 95,000 distinct CDR3 sequences listed, 6.5% to 8% were seen once. Time point given: patch test 2, 6 weeks after DPC sensitization. Treatment specified: therapeutic diphenylcyclopropenone sensitization with weekly scalp DPC. The source was whole blood, collected in connection with sensitization to the hapten diphenylcyclopropenone (DPC). The source is a woman younger than 45 with alopecia areata. Some clones in this sample may be carry-over from other donors' samples.

Many counts were recorded for this clonotype. The chain recombines TRBV30 with TRBJ2-2, with D unclear. V lost 1 base, J lost 1 base, and 10 bases lay in between. The germline CDR1 and CDR2 sequences are GTSNPN and SVGIG (reference sequence). The CDR3 is made up of 15 amino acids. The CDR3 DNA sequence: TGTGCCTGGAGTGCCCGGTGGGGGAACACCGGGGAGCTGTTTTTT. Its protein is CAWSARWGNTGELFF.

This clonotype has at least ten counts. The rearrangement links TRBV30 to TRBJ2-7; unclear D gene. The CDR3 totals 14 residues. With 0 bases removed from V and 1 base from J, the gap between germline ends came to 10 bases. Germline assignment: CDR1 GTSNPN and CDR2 SVGIG (reference sequence). The CDR3 sequence is CAWSVSSWSYEQYF. The CDR3 DNA follows: TGTGCCTGGAGTGTAAGTAGTTGGTCCTACGAGCAGTACTTC.

The chain recombines TRBV7-9 with TRBJ1-4, with D possibly TRBD1 on 5 matching bases. With 5 bases removed from V and 3 bases from J, the gap between germline ends came to 13 bases. Germline CDR1 reads SEHNR; CDR2 reads FQNEAQ (reference sequence). The CDR3 runs to 15 residues. Here the CDR3 DNA reads TGTGCCAGCAGCCCCGGGCGAGGGGCTAATGAAAAACTGTTTTTT. Protein: CASSPGRGANEKLFF.

The chain carries TRBV27 and TRBJ1-1; weak D call: TRBD1 (5 bases). CDR1 MNHEY and CDR2 SMNVEV come from the germline V gene (reference sequence). This CDR3 comprises 14 residues. V was shortened by 9 bases and J by 2 bases, with 16 bases between the two germline ends. This CDR3 is CASQSRGTNTEAFF. CDR3 in DNA: TGTGCCAGTCAAAGCCGTGGGACCAACACTGAAGCTTTCTTT.

In this sample, this clonotype turned up many times. This chain joins TRBV12-3 or TRBV12-4 and TRBJ2-2; D gene uncertain. The length of the CDR3 is 13 residues. V lost 3 bases and J lost 3, with 5 bases in between. DNA for the CDR3: TGTGCCAGCAGTTTCTCTTACACCGGGGAGCTGTTTTTT. This codes for CASSFSYTGELFF.

This clonotype was detected ten times or more. The chain couples TRBV18 to TRBJ1-6; TRBD1 agrees at 7 bases. V was clipped by 2 bases and J by 0 bases; unmatched bases: 13. CDR3 length equals 20 residues. Germline CDR1 reads KGHSH; CDR2 reads LQKENI. For the CDR3, the DNA is TGTGCCAGCTCACCAAATGCACAGGGGTTCTCCAGCTCCTATAATTCACCCCTCCACTTT. Translating it yields CASSPNAQGFSSSYNSPLHF.

V and J are TRBV3-1 and TRBJ2-6, with D uncertain. V lost 3 bases and J lost 0, with 6 bases in between. Germline values: CDR1 LGHDT, CDR2 YNNKEL (reference sequence). The CDR3 runs to 15 residues. Here the CDR3 DNA reads TGTGCCAGCAGCCATAAGTTCTCTGGGGCCAACGTCCTGACTTTC. Protein: CASSHKFSGANVLTF.

This clonotype was counted many times. The chain's CDR3 is CASTRFEAFF. In DNA form, the CDR3 reads TGTGCCAGCACCCGGTTTGAGGCTTTCTTT. The chain combines TRBV27 with TRBJ1-1; unclear D gene. From germline, CDR1 is MNHEY and CDR2 SMNVEV (reference sequence). This CDR3 is built from 10 residues. The ends were cut back, 7 bases at V and 11 bases at J, with 11 bases in the middle.

The chain uses TRBV12-3 or TRBV12-4 and TRBJ2-5; D uncertain. CDR3 length: 12 amino acids. The germline V and J ends were trimmed by 3 bases and 5 bases, with 7 bases remaining between them. CDR3 coding DNA: TGTGCCAGCAGTTTGGTCGGTGAGACCCAGTACTTC. It is translated as CASSLVGETQYF.

In this sample, this clonotype turned up many times. The V call is TRBV12-3 or TRBV12-4, the J call TRBJ1-1, with D perhaps TRBD1 (5 bases). The CDR3 is 11 amino acids. Trimming removed 8 bases from V and 10 bases from J, with 14 bases in between. In DNA, the CDR3 is TGTGCCAGCCTCACCCCGGGGCGAGCTTTCTTT. Translating gives CASLTPGRAFF.

V gene TRBV30 combines with J gene TRBJ1-2, with 10 bases fitting TRBD1. Germline CDR1 is GTSNPN and CDR2 is SVGIG (reference sequence). Trimming took 3 bases from V and 3 from J; bases not matched to a gene: 10. This CDR3 region has 16 residues. Here the CDR3 reads CAWRDDRQGAYYGYTF. CDR3 nucleotides: TGTGCCTGGAGGGACGATCGACAGGGGGCTTACTATGGCTACACCTTC. Complete variable domain (other parts from reference TRBV30 and TRBJ1-2): SQTIHQWPATLVQPVGSPLSLECTVEGTSNPNLYWYRQAAGRGLQLLFYSVGIGQISSEVPQNLSASRPQDRQFILSSKKLLLSDSGFYLCAWRDDRQGAYYGYTFGSGTRLTVV.

This clonotype was seen ten or more times. This rearrangement joins TRBV5-1 to TRBJ2-3; TRBD2 is a possible D gene (6 bases). This CDR3 region has 15 residues. Trimming removed 2 bases at V and 0 bases at J, with 10 bases between. CDR1 is SGHRS and CDR2 is YFSETQ in the germline V gene. The CDR3 region is CASSLRSGSTDTQYF. In DNA form, the CDR3 reads TGCGCCAGCAGCTTACGTAGCGGAAGCACAGATACGCAGTATTTT.

This clonotype occurred many times. The CDR3 spells CASSVGATAQETQYF. CDR3 coding DNA: TGTGCCAGCAGCGTGGGTGCGACAGCCCAAGAGACCCAGTACTTC. The chain couples TRBV9 to TRBJ2-5; maybe TRBD1 (5 bases). The germline V and J ends were trimmed by 2 bases and 1 base, with 12 bases remaining between them. Germline CDR1 and CDR2: SGDLS and YYNGEE. The CDR3 is made up of 15 amino acids.

This clonotype occurred many times. V and J are TRBV6-5 and TRBJ1-1; 7 positions agree with TRBD1. This CDR3 comprises 14 residues. In germline, CDR1 is MNHEY, CDR2 SVGAGI. V shed 5 bases and J 0 bases; nucleotides not matched to a gene: 3. The CDR3 spells CASSRDSLNTEAFF. The CDR3 region has the DNA TGTGCCAGCAGTAGGGACAGCCTGAACACTGAAGCTTTCTTT.

In its sample, this clonotype was seen a few times. This rearrangement joins TRBV10-3 to TRBJ1-1; TRBD1 might be the D (5 bases). This CDR3 has 13 amino acids. V was cut by 8 bases and J by 4 bases, with 14 bases left in between. CDR1 ENHRY and CDR2 SYGVKD come from the germline V gene. The CDR3 nucleotides read TGTGCCATCCAGCAGGGTCAGATCACTGAAGCTTTCTTT. It specifies CAIQQGQITEAFF.

There are a few counts of this clonotype. The CDR3 DNA is TGTGCCAGCAGTTTACAGAACACCGGGGAGCTGTTTTTT. Its protein product is CASSLQNTGELFF. The V call is TRBV12-3 or TRBV12-4, the J call TRBJ2-2; D call uncertain. The ends were cut back, 2 bases at V and 1 base at J, with 2 bases in the middle. The CDR3 is made up of 13 amino acids.

The chain recombines TRBV5-1 with TRBJ1-4, with D maybe TRBD1 (5 bases). Germline loops: CDR1 SGHRS, CDR2 YFSETQ. V was cut by 3 bases and J by 7 bases, with 13 bases left in between. The CDR3 totals 14 residues. DNA for the CDR3: TGCGCCAGCAGCTCTTCAGGGAAGGGTGAAAAACTGTTTTTT. Its protein product is CASSSSGKGEKLFF.

This clonotype was observed many times. The chain has TRBV7-6 and TRBJ1-2; TRBD1 matches 12 bases. V was clipped by 5 bases and J by 8 bases; unmatched bases: 6. The CDR3 consists of 14 residues. Per germline, CDR1 SGHVS and CDR2 FNYEAQ. The CDR3 nucleotides read TGTGCCAGCAGCACGGGACAGGGGGCGGAGGGCTACACCTTC. Amino acid sequence: CASSTGQGAEGYTF.

In its sample, this clonotype was seen a few times. The V call is TRBV12-3 or TRBV12-4, the J call TRBJ1-1, with 7 nucleotides matching TRBD1. This CDR3 has 12 residues. J lost 10 bases, V lost 6 bases, and 8 bases had no gene match. As DNA, the CDR3 is TGTGCCAGCAGCGGTCAGGGGGTCGGAGCTTTCTTT. Amino acids: CASSGQGVGAFF.